Presented here are 14 T cell receptor beta chains from one specimen sequenced in a study of OX40 agonist ivuxolimab in advanced cancers. TCRdb's copy holds only in-frame clones and misses some; the assay was immunoSEQ multiplex PCR. The sample has tens of thousands of clones; 91% are singletons. The sample in question was CD4+ or CD8+ T cells sorted from blood, obtained in a trial of the OX40 agonist ivuxolimab. The receptors come from an adult with an advanced solid tumor such as melanoma, head and neck, liver or kidney cancer.

This sequence joins TRBV5-1 and TRBJ1-3; perhaps TRBD1 as D (6 bases). Germline values: CDR1 SGHRS, CDR2 YFSETQ. The CDR3 extends over 15 amino acids. V lost 4 bases and J lost 0, with 11 bases in between. The CDR3 spells CASSGGGISGNTIYF. The CDR3 coding sequence is TGCGCCAGCAGCGGAGGGGGAATCTCTGGAAACACCATATATTTT.

The J gene is TRBJ2-7, the V gene TRBV4-1, with TRBD1 matching 10 bases. Germline V lookup: CDR1 MGHRA, CDR2 YSYEKL. V lost 0 bases and J lost 7; bases outside the gene matches: 15. The CDR3 extends over 18 amino acids. This CDR3 reads CASSQDLRRGTGAGEQYV. The CDR3 DNA sequence: TGCGCCAGCAGCCAAGACCTCCGCCGCGGGACAGGGGCGGGGGAGCAGTACGTC.

This chain links TRBV5-1 with TRBJ1-1; 7 positions match TRBD1. This CDR3 is 13 amino acids long. Trimming removed 3 bases from V and 4 bases from J; junction bases left unmatched: 3. CDR1 and CDR2 from the germline V gene are SGHRS and YFSETQ. The CDR3 is CASSYRQGTEAFF. Here the CDR3 DNA reads TGCGCCAGCAGCTACCGACAGGGCACTGAAGCTTTCTTT.

This clone occurred once. The V gene is TRBV27, the J gene TRBJ2-7; the match to TRBD2 covers 10 bases. Germline V gene lookup returns CDR1 MNHEY and CDR2 SMNVEV (reference sequence). J was trimmed by 4 bases and V by 5 bases; bases with no gene match: 5. This CDR3 region has 14 residues. CDR3 in DNA: TGTGCCAGCAGTACGACTAGCGGGTCTTACGAGCAGTACTTC. Its translation: CASSTTSGSYEQYF.

This chain connects TRBV28 to TRBJ1-2, with D possibly being TRBD1 (6 bases). From germline, CDR1 is MDHEN and CDR2 SYDVKM. Trimming shortened V by 8 bases and J by 5 bases, and 15 bases separated the two germline ends. This CDR3 has 13 amino acids. The CDR3 sequence: CASATGTLYGYTF. The DNA of the CDR3 is TGTGCCAGCGCCACAGGGACCCTATATGGCTACACCTTC.

This sequence joins TRBV7-9 and TRBJ1-2; the match to TRBD1 covers 8 bases. Germline CDR1 reads SEHNR; CDR2 reads FQNEAQ (reference sequence). After removal of 2 bases from V and 8 bases from J, the junction contained 7 bases not matched to a gene. CDR3 size: 14 residues. The CDR3 nucleotides are TGTGCCAGCAGCTTATCCACAGGGGGTTTAGGCTACACCTTC. Its translation: CASSLSTGGLGYTF.

The rearrangement uses TRBV9 and TRBJ2-3; a weak D match, TRBD2 (6 bases). Germline V CDR1 and CDR2: SGDLS, YYNGEE. There are 15 residues in the CDR3. Trimming took off 3 bases at V and 2 bases at J, with 13 bases between the two ends. In DNA, the CDR3 is TGTGCCAGCAGCGAATGGGACTCGCTCACAGATACGCAGTATTTT. Translating gives CASSEWDSLTDTQYF.

With regard to this clone: This same CDR3 is encoded by further DNA sequences in the sample. This chain joins TRBV19 and TRBJ1-5, with D tentatively TRBD1 (6 bases). The CDR3 has 15 residues. V lost 3 bases, J lost 4 bases, and 13 bases lay in between. Germline values: CDR1 LNHDA, CDR2 SQIVND (reference sequence). CDR3 DNA sequence: TGTGCCAGTAGTATGATTTGGGGGCCGAATCAGCCCCAGCATTTT. The encoded protein is CASSMIWGPNQPQHF.

A few counts support this clone. J is TRBJ2-6 and V is TRBV27, with TRBD1 matching 7 bases. CDR3 size: 17 residues. The ends lost 5 bases at V and 1 base at J; junction bases unmatched: 8. The germline CDR1 and CDR2 sequences are MNHEY and SMNVEV (reference sequence). The CDR3 sequence is CASSPRDSLSGANVLTF. The CDR3 coding sequence is TGTGCCAGCAGTCCCCGGGACAGCTTATCTGGGGCCAACGTCCTGACTTTC.

The count of this clone is one. The chain is built from TRBV4-3 and TRBJ1-1; no definite D call. Germline V gene sequence: CDR1 LGHNA, CDR2 YSLEER. Trimming pared 4 bases from V and 11 bases from J, leaving 14 bases between. The length of the CDR3 is 12 residues. The CDR3 sequence is CASSLSGMEAFF. CDR3 bases: TGCGCCAGCAGCCTAAGTGGGATGGAGGCTTTCTTT.

This chain uses TRBV6-4 with TRBJ2-7; 10 bases align to TRBD2. This CDR3 is built from 18 residues. Germline V gene sequence: CDR1 MRHNA, CDR2 SNTAGT. V lost 2 bases and J lost 5; bases outside the gene matches: 15. CDR3 DNA sequence: TGTGCCAGCAGTGACCGGAGCGGGAGGGCCGGTAAGGGCCACGAGCAGTACTTC. It translates to CASSDRSGRAGKGHEQYF.

The rearrangement joins TRBV9 to TRBJ2-1, with D perhaps TRBD2 (6 bases). Germline CDR1 and CDR2: SGDLS and YYNGEE. The CDR3 runs 14 residues. V lost 0 bases, J lost 8 bases, and 12 bases lay in between. Written as DNA, the CDR3 is TGTGCCAGCAGCGTAGAGGGACTGGATTATGAGCAGTTCTTC. It is translated as CASSVEGLDYEQFF.

This clone was detected a few times. The rearrangement uses TRBV18 and TRBJ2-7; the match to TRBD1 covers 9 bases. V lost 4 bases and J lost 6; bases outside the gene matches: 4. CDR1 is KGHSH, CDR2 LQKENI, per germline. The length of the CDR3 is 13 residues. Here the CDR3 reads CASSHSDRGEQYV. DNA of the CDR3: TGTGCCAGCTCACATTCGGACAGGGGCGAGCAGTACGTC.

The CDR3 is CASSQGQVKHEQFF. CDR3 bases: TGCGCCAGCAGCCAAGGCCAGGTAAAGCATGAGCAGTTCTTC. The chain links TRBV4-3 to TRBJ2-1; D is uncertain. Germline lookup yields CDR1 LGHNA and CDR2 YSLEER. V was clipped by 1 base and J by 8 bases, with 12 bases between them. The CDR3 contains 14 residues.